Each of the 3 T cell receptor beta chains below was sequenced from the same sample in a study of blood T cell repertoires in COVID-19 (dated by TCRdb to the early 2020s). Library preparation used the immunoSEQ multiplex PCR assay. TCRdb mirrors the immuneACCESS table, restricted to in-frame sequences. Some clones are absent from its copies; in checked studies, under half trace to an unresolved V gene, and the reason for the others is unknown. The sample table holds under 130,000 clones, of which around 83% were seen once. The leading ten clones occupy about 16% of the sample. The sample taken for sequencing was peripheral blood. These receptors all come from a woman of 80 years or more with acute or convalescent COVID-19.

This chain's CDR3 is CASSEGLTSESYEQYV. For the CDR3, the DNA is TGTGCCAGCAGTGAAGGGCTCACTAGCGAGAGCTACGAGCAGTACGTC. This sequence joins TRBV6-1 and TRBJ2-7, with 7 bases lining up with TRBD2. The CDR3 contains 16 residues. The ends lost 1 base at V and 3 bases at J; junction bases unmatched: 9. CDR1 is MNHNS and CDR2 is SASEGT in the germline V gene.

The V gene is TRBV5-6, the J gene TRBJ2-1; 7 nucleotides align to TRBD1. Looked up from germline, CDR1 is SGHDT and CDR2 is YYEEEE. The CDR3 is made up of 16 amino acids. V lost 2 bases and J lost 3; bases outside the gene matches: 8. CDR3 protein: CASSLENRDSYNEQFF. DNA for the CDR3: TGTGCCAGCAGCTTAGAAAACCGGGACAGCTACAATGAGCAGTTCTTC.

This clone came up a few times. V and J are TRBV11-3 and TRBJ2-2; D may be TRBD1 (6 bases). The CDR3 contains 15 residues. V gave up 5 bases and J gave up 1 base, with 11 bases separating them. Germline CDR1 SGHNT, CDR2 YENEEA. CDR3 residues: CASSPGVMNTGELFF. CDR3 nucleotide sequence: TGTGCCAGCAGCCCAGGGGTTATGAACACCGGGGAGCTGTTTTTT.